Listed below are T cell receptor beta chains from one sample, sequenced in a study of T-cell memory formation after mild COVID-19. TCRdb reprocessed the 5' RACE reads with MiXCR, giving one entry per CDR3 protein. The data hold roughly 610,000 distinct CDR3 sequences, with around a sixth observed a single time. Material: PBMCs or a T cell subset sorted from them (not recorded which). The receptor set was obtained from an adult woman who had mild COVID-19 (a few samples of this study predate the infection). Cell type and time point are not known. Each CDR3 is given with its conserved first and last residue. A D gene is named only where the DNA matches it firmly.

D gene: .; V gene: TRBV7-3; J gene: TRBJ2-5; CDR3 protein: CASSLNLGETQYF
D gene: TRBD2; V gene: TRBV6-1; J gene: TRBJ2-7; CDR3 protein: CASSERGTSGRHEQYF
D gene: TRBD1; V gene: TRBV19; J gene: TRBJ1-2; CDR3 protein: CASRGQAAANYGYTF
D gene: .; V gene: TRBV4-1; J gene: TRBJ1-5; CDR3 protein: CASSQGYSTYEPQHF
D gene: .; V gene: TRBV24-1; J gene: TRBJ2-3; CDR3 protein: CATTSTRDSDTQYF
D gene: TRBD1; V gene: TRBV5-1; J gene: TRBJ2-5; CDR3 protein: CASSLGQGIGETQYF
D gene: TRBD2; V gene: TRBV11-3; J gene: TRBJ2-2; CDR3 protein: CASSSRPGLAGGPTGELFF
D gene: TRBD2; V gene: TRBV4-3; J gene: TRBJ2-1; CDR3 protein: CASSQDSGASSYNEQFF
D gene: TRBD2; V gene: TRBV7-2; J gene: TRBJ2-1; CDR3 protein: CASSWGLAGTFEQFF
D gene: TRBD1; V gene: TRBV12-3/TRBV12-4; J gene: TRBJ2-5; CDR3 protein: CASSLGTGAETQYF
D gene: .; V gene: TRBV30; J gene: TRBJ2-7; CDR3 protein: CALQGYGYEQYF
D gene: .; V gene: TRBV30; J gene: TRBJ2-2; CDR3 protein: CAWMVPNTGELFF
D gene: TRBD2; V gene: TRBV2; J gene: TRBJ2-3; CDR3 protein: CASSVSGRITDTQYF
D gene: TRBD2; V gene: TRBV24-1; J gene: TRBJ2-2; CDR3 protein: CATAFAGENTGELFF
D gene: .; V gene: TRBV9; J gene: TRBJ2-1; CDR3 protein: CASSVAAGQRYNEQFF
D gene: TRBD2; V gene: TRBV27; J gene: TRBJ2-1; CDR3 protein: CASRKTSGSSYNEQFF
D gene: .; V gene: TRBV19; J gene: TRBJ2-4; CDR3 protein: CASSTRLVAKNIQYF
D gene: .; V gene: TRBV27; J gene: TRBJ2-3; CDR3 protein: CASSLGLSASMTDTQYF
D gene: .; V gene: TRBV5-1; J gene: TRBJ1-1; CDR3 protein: CASSLGQLITEAFF
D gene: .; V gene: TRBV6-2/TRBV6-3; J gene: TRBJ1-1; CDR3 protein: CASKATGIWTEAFF
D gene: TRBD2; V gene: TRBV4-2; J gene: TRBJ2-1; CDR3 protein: CASSQGPSGGDNEQFF
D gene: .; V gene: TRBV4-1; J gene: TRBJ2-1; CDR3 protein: CASSQDGTGGPYNEQFF
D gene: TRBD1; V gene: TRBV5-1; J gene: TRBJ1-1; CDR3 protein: CASSLDGTGGSNTEAFF
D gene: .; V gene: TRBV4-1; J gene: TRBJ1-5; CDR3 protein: CASSPQGRSNQPQHF
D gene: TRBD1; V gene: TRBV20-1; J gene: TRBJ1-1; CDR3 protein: CSASFAGQGPTEAFF
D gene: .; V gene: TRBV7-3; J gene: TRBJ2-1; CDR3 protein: CASSNSGFSYNEQFF
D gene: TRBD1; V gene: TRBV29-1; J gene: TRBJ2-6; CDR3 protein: CSVTGTAGANVLTF
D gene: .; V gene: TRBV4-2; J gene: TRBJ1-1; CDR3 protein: CASNRGGTEAFF
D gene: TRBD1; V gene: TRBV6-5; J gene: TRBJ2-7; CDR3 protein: CASSYSNRGYEQYF
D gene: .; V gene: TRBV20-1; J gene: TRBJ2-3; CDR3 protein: CSASGSAQYF
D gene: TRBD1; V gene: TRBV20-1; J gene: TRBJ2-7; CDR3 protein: CSARNRDRGPLEQYF
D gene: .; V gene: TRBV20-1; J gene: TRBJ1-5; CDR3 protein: CSASDGNQPQHF
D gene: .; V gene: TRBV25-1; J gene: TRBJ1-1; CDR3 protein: CASSESTNTEAFF